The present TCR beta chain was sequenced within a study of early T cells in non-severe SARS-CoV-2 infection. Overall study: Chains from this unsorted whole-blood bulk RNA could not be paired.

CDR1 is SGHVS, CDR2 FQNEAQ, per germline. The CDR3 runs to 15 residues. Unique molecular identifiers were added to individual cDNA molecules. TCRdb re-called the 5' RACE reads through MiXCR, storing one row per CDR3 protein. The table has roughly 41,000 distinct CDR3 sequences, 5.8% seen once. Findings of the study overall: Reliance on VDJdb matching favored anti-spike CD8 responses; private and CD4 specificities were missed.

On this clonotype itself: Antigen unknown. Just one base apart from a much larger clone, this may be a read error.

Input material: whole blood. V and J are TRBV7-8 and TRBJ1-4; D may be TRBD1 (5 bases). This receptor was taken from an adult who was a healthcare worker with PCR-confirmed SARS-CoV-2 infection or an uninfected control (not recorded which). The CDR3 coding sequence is TGTGCCAGCAGCTTAGCGAGCAGGGCCAATGAAAATCTGTTTTTT. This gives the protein CASSLASRANENLFF.